A single sample gave rise to the 27 T cell receptor beta chains below, sequenced in a study of T cell responses to AZD1222 COVID-19 vaccine. Assay used: immunoSEQ multiplex PCR; TCRdb lists only in-frame clones, some missing. The table records some 130,000 clones, around 90% of them present only once. The sequences come from peripheral blood, collected on day 0 of AZD1222 vaccination. These receptors were taken from an adult in good health.

The gene calls are TRBV28 and TRBJ2-3; tentatively, D is TRBD2 (5 bases). The CDR3 runs to 16 residues. CDR1 and CDR2 (germline): MDHEN, SYDVKM. Trimming took 1 base from V and 0 from J, leaving 11 bases between them. The CDR3 nucleotides read TGTGCCAGCAGTTTATCTGTTCGGGATAGCACAGATACGCAGTATTTT. It encodes CASSLSVRDSTDTQYF.

V gene TRBV27 combines with J gene TRBJ1-1; D is uncertain. This CDR3 region has 11 residues. CDR1 and CDR2 (germline): MNHEY, SMNVEV (reference sequence). V was shortened by 4 bases and J by 5 bases, with 5 bases between the two germline ends. The CDR3 spells CASSSRTEAFF. The CDR3 DNA reads as TGTGCCAGCAGTTCTCGGACTGAAGCTTTCTTT.

This sequence joins TRBV7-8 and TRBJ1-2; possible D gene TRBD1, 6 bases. V was pared by 5 bases and J by 9 bases, with 13 bases between. This CDR3 region has 12 residues. Germline CDR1 reads SGHVS; CDR2 reads FQNEAQ. CDR3 amino acids: CASSRNRVSYTF. The CDR3 region has the DNA TGTGCCAGCAGCCGAAACAGGGTCAGCTACACCTTC.

This clone was counted once. V gene TRBV11-2 combines with J gene TRBJ2-6; TRBD1 aligns across 7 bases. The CDR3 spans 19 residues. V lost 3 bases and J lost 0; bases outside the gene matches: 11. Germline V lookup: CDR1 SGHAT, CDR2 FQNNGV. The CDR3 loop is CASSFAGTAQSSGANVLTF. The CDR3 bases are TGTGCCAGCAGCTTCGCCGGGACAGCACAGAGCTCTGGGGCCAACGTCCTGACTTTC.

In nucleotides, the CDR3 is TGCGCCAGCAGCCTAGGTGGAGCGGAGACCCAGTACTTC. Encoded protein: CASSLGGAETQYF. The chain uses TRBV4-3 and TRBJ2-5; D is uncertain. CDR3 length: 13 residues. Germline CDR1 is LGHNA and CDR2 is YSLEER. Trimming removed 4 bases at V and 5 bases at J, with 11 bases between.

The J gene is TRBJ1-2, the V gene TRBV6-5; D is uncertain. The CDR3 sequence is 11 residues long. Per the germline V gene, CDR1 is MNHEY and CDR2 is SVGAGI. Trimming removed 4 bases at V and 4 bases at J, with 4 bases between. CDR3 nucleotide sequence: TGTGCCAGCAGTTCTCCCTATGGCTACACCTTC. Its protein product is CASSSPYGYTF.

V usage is TRBV2 and J usage is TRBJ1-1, with D maybe TRBD1 (5 bases). Trimming stripped 6 bases from V and 1 base from J, with 12 bases between. The CDR3 has 14 amino acids. CDR1 SNHLY and CDR2 FYNNEI come from the germline V gene. In DNA, the CDR3 is TGTGCCAGCAGATCAGGGAGGGGGAACACTGAAGCTTTCTTT. Protein product: CASRSGRGNTEAFF.

V gene TRBV29-1 combines with J gene TRBJ1-1; the D is unclear. Per the germline V gene, CDR1 is SQVTM and CDR2 is ANQGSEA. The V end lost 4 bases, the J end lost 4 bases, and 10 bases lay between the germline ends. The CDR3 spans 12 residues. For the CDR3, the DNA is TGCAGCGTTGGGGTCCAGTCCACTGAAGCTTTCTTT. This gives the protein CSVGVQSTEAFF. Complete variable domain (other parts from reference TRBV29-1 and TRBJ1-1): SAVISQKPSRDICQRGTSLTIQCQVDSQVTMMFWYRQQPGQSLTLIATANQGSEATYESGFVIDKFPISRPNLTFSTLTVSNMSPEDSSIYLCSVGVQSTEAFFGQGTRLTVV.

This chain links TRBV19 with TRBJ2-2; no reliable D call. V lost 7 bases and J 9 bases, leaving 24 bases between the germline ends. Germline CDR1 is LNHDA and CDR2 is SQIVND (reference sequence). This CDR3 is built from 16 residues. DNA for the CDR3: TGTGCCAGTACTCCCCTAAATTCGGGTCCTAGTAGGGAGCTGTTTTTT. It yields the protein CASTPLNSGPSRELFF.

The V call is TRBV30, the J call TRBJ1-1, with D hard to call. Germline-derived CDR1 and CDR2 are GTSNPN and SVGIG (reference sequence). The CDR3 covers 16 residues. Trimming stripped 4 bases from V and 0 bases from J, with 18 bases between. In DNA form, the CDR3 reads TGTGCCTGGATTCCAACGACCAGGAGTCTGAACACTGAAGCTTTCTTT. Its translation: CAWIPTTRSLNTEAFF. The whole variable domain, remainder taken from reference TRBV30 and TRBJ1-1, is SQTIHQWPATLVQPVGSPLSLECTVEGTSNPNLYWYRQAAGRGLQLLFYSVGIGQISSEVPQNLSASRPQDRQFILSSKKLLLSDSGFYLCAWIPTTRSLNTEAFFGQGTRLTVV.

The genes are TRBV4-3 and TRBJ2-2; TRBD2 might be the D (6 bases). V was shortened by 1 base and J by 5 bases, with 11 bases between the two germline ends. This CDR3 spans 15 amino acids. The V gene's germline CDR1 is LGHNA and CDR2 YSLEER. The CDR3 protein is CASSQAQRGTGELFF. Here the CDR3 DNA reads TGCGCCAGCAGCCAAGCCCAACGGGGGACCGGGGAGCTGTTTTTT.

This sequence joins TRBV7-9 and TRBJ2-1; the D is unclear. Between the trimmed V and J ends, which lost 1 base and 10 bases, there was a span of 11 bases. The CDR3 is 13 amino acids. The germline V gene encodes CDR1 SEHNR and CDR2 FQNEAQ (reference sequence). In DNA, the CDR3 is TGTGCCAGCAGCTTAGGGGTTCCAAGAGAGCAGTTCTTC. Its protein product is CASSLGVPREQFF.

The J gene is TRBJ1-4, the V gene TRBV9; TRBD1 matches 8 bases. J gave up 4 bases and V 4 bases, and 15 bases lay outside the gene matches. Germline CDR1 reads SGDLS; CDR2 reads YYNGEE. This CDR3 has 18 residues. This CDR3 is CASSITDREVRGNEKLFF. As DNA, the CDR3 is TGTGCCAGCAGCATAACGGACAGGGAAGTAAGGGGTAATGAAAAACTGTTTTTT.

The V gene is TRBV19, the J gene TRBJ1-6; D perhaps matches TRBD1 (6 bases). Trimming pared 6 bases from V and 7 bases from J, leaving 19 bases between. Germline CDR1 LNHDA, CDR2 SQIVND (reference sequence). The CDR3 sequence is 16 residues long. CDR3 loop: CASSLAYRDNNSPLHF. The CDR3 nucleotides read TGTGCCAGTAGCTTAGCCTACCGGGACAACAATTCACCCCTCCACTTT.

The CDR3 sequence: CASSFERRDQLTNTEAFF. CDR3 nucleotides: TGTGCCAGCAGTTTCGAAAGGAGAGATCAATTGACAAACACTGAAGCTTTCTTT. The chain is built from TRBV28 and TRBJ1-1; D gene ambiguous. CDR3 length: 18 residues. The ends were cut back, 3 bases at V and 2 bases at J, with 22 bases in the middle. The germline CDR1 and CDR2 sequences are MDHEN and SYDVKM.

The V gene is TRBV7-9, the J gene TRBJ1-2; D is perhaps TRBD1 (5 bases). CDR1 is SEHNR, CDR2 FQNEAQ, per germline (reference sequence). V lost 1 base to trimming and J lost 8 bases, with 8 bases between them. This CDR3 has 12 residues. This chain's CDR3 is CASSLVGDGYTF. DNA of the CDR3: TGTGCCAGCAGCTTAGTGGGGGACGGCTACACCTTC. Combining the CDR3 with reference TRBV7-9 and TRBJ1-2 gives the whole variable domain DTGVSQNPRHKITKRGQNVTFRCDPISEHNRLYWYRQTLGQGPEFLTYFQNEAQLEKSRLLSDRFSAERPKGSFSTLEIQRTEQGDSAMYLCASSLVGDGYTFGSGTRLTVV.

CDR3 nucleotide sequence: TGTGCCAGCAGTTACGGGCCTAGCGCTACAGAGACCCAGTACTTC. Translated: CASSYGPSATETQYF. The chain has TRBV6-5 and TRBJ2-5; TRBD2 might be the D (6 bases). The CDR3 consists of 15 residues. V lost 2 bases to trimming and J lost 4 bases, with 14 bases between them. CDR1 and CDR2 (germline): MNHEY, SVGAGI.

A single count supports this clone. V and J are TRBV27 and TRBJ2-3; 9 nucleotides line up with TRBD1. Germline CDR1 reads MNHEY; CDR2 reads SMNVEV (reference sequence). The V segment lost 2 bases and the J segment 2 bases; nucleotides outside the gene matches: 5. The CDR3 runs to 16 residues. The CDR3 sequence: CASSLGTGQNTDTQYF. The CDR3 nucleotides are TGTGCCAGCAGTTTAGGGACAGGGCAAAACACAGATACGCAGTATTTT.

The genes are TRBV4-1 and TRBJ2-3; a possible D gene is TRBD2 (5 bases). The CDR3 runs to 16 residues. Germline V gene lookup returns CDR1 MGHRA and CDR2 YSYEKL. V lost 3 bases and J 0 bases, leaving 13 bases between the germline ends. This CDR3 is CASSQSADPSTDTQYF. The DNA for the CDR3 is TGCGCCAGCAGCCAGTCAGCGGATCCTAGCACAGATACGCAGTATTTT.

The rearrangement uses TRBV7-2 and TRBJ1-1; D not resolved. The CDR3 extends over 15 amino acids. Trimming took 3 bases from V and 6 from J, leaving 17 bases between them. CDR1 is SGHTA, CDR2 FQGNSA, per germline. CDR3 in amino acids: CASSFLNALIAEAFF. CDR3 DNA sequence: TGTGCCAGCAGCTTCCTAAATGCCCTCATTGCTGAAGCTTTCTTT.

For the CDR3, the DNA is TGTGCCAGCAGCCAGTTTGCCCGGGGCAATCAGCCCCAGCATTTT. It is translated as CASSQFARGNQPQHF. This chain links TRBV5-6 with TRBJ1-5; no firm D call. The ends were cut back, 4 bases at V and 2 bases at J, with 13 bases in the middle. CDR3 length: 15 residues. The germline gives CDR1 SGHDT, CDR2 YYEEEE.

The CDR3 region is CASSFGLQETQYF. In DNA form, the CDR3 reads TGTGCCAGCAGTTTCGGACTTCAAGAGACCCAGTACTTC. The chain has TRBV28 and TRBJ2-5, with a weak D call TRBD2 (5 bases). CDR1 MDHEN and CDR2 SYDVKM come from the germline V gene. There are 13 residues in the CDR3. V lost 3 bases to trimming and J lost 2 bases, with 7 bases between them.

This chain uses TRBV6-5 with TRBJ1-1, with D unresolved. V lost 0 bases and J lost 7, with 12 bases in between. The CDR3 spans 14 residues. CDR1 and CDR2 (germline): MNHEY, SVGAGI. In DNA form, the CDR3 reads TGTGCCAGCAGTTACTCGGAGTATCAGTTTGAAGCTTTCTTT. Translation: CASSYSEYQFEAFF.

The V gene is TRBV5-4, the J gene TRBJ2-1; possible D gene TRBD2, 5 bases. The CDR3 runs to 16 residues. From germline, CDR1 is SGHNT and CDR2 YYREEE (reference sequence). V was clipped by 0 bases and J by 9 bases, with 19 bases between them. CDR3 DNA: TGTGCCAGCAGCTTGGGCGGAGGTGTCGGAAACAGTGAGCAGTTCTTC. Residues: CASSLGGGVGNSEQFF.

The chain couples TRBV7-9 to TRBJ1-4, with a possible D match to TRBD1 (5 bases). Trimming left V 2 bases short and J 4 bases short, with 14 bases between. This CDR3 region has 16 residues. Germline V CDR1 and CDR2: SEHNR, FQNEAQ (reference sequence). The CDR3 sequence is CASSLSRTGGNEKLFF. In DNA, the CDR3 is TGTGCCAGCAGCTTAAGCCGAACTGGGGGTAATGAAAAACTGTTTTTT.

V is TRBV6-5 and J is TRBJ2-5; 9 bases map to TRBD2. Germline V lookup: CDR1 MNHEY, CDR2 SVGAGI. The CDR3 runs to 15 residues. V lost 4 bases to trimming and J lost 2 bases; unmatched junction nucleotides: 5. The CDR3 is CASSWNSGGQETQYF. CDR3 sequence (DNA): TGTGCCAGCAGTTGGAATAGCGGGGGTCAAGAGACCCAGTACTTC.

This chain links TRBV6-1 with TRBJ2-5; 11 nucleotides line up with TRBD2. Germline loops: CDR1 MNHNS, CDR2 SASEGT. V shed 3 bases, J shed 5 bases, and the junction held 5 bases outside the gene matches. This CDR3 contains 15 residues. The CDR3 nucleotides are TGTGCCAGCAGTGACCCTAGCGGGAGGATTGAGACCCAGTACTTC. As protein: CASSDPSGRIETQYF.